This entry is about one TCR beta chain. Its antigen is not known. The sample belongs to a study of T cell responses to AZD1222 COVID-19 vaccine. In the study overall: Second doses were pooled across both intervals (about 4 or about 12 weeks). General study points: Spike-spanning, vaccine-associated CD4 TCRs were dominant at 160-218 and 743-854. Donors were largely white British and mainly female; clonal diversity was possibly underestimated.

Sequencing used immunoSEQ multiplex PCR; TCRdb keeps in-frame clones, though not all of them. Found here are 120,000 or so clones, 91% of them singletons; the top ten hold 5% to 6%. The CDR3 covers 13 residues. The V end lost 2 bases, the J end lost 7 bases, and 11 bases lay between the germline ends. The germline V gene has CDR1 MNHEY and CDR2 SVGAGI. The chain employs TRBV6-5 and TRBJ1-1; D gene uncertain. The specimen comprised peripheral blood, sampled on day 0 of AZD1222 vaccination. The receptor comes from an adult in good health. The CDR3 DNA is TGTGCCAGCAGTTACGAGGGAAAGGGTGAAGCTTTCTTT. This codes for CASSYEGKGEAFF.